Reported below is one T cell receptor beta chain. Germline V CDR1 and CDR2: SGHAT, FQDESV (reference sequence). V lost 5 bases to trimming and J lost 4 bases; unmatched junction nucleotides: 6. This CDR3 has 15 amino acids. These data belong to a study of blood T cell repertoires in COVID-19. TCRdb's table, derived via immunoSEQ multiplex PCR, lists solely in-frame clones and lacks some. The table includes 95,000 to 150,000 clones, about 90% detected once. The genes are TRBV11-1 and TRBJ2-7, with TRBD2 matching 12 bases. Input material: peripheral blood. The clonotype comes from a woman between 50 and 59 years old with active or convalescent COVID-19. CDR3 loop: CASSPLAGGPYEQYF. The CDR3 DNA follows: TGTGCCAGCAGCCCTCTAGCGGGAGGGCCTTACGAGCAGTACTTC. Combining the CDR3 with reference TRBV11-1 and TRBJ2-7 gives the whole variable domain EAEVAQSPRYKITEKSQAVAFWCDPISGHATLYWYRQILGQGPELLVQFQDESVVDDSQLPKDRFSAERLKGVDSTLKIQPAELGDSAMYLCASSPLAGGPYEQYFGPGTRLTVT.